A selection of T cell receptor beta chains follows, all from one sample in a study of T cells in localized non-small cell lung cancer. Clones were read by immunoSEQ multiplex PCR, and TCRdb kept only the in-frame ones, dropping some. The data contain around 40,000 clones, about nine tenths of them singletons. Sequencing used peripheral blood, obtained before any cancer treatment. These TCRs come from a female donor of 60 years or more with stage I squamous cell lung carcinoma. The CDR3 runs from the conserved cysteine through the conserved F or W. A D gene is named only where the DNA matches it firmly. Expanded clones get a size class; other rows say once, few or many, or leave the size out.

TRBJ2-7,-,TRBV7-8,-,CASSPAGYRDYEQYF,TGTGCCAGCAGCCCAGCGGGCTACAGAGACTACGAGCAGTACTTC
TRBJ1-1,TRBD1,TRBV2,-,CASSGTGGTEAFF,TGTGCCAGCAGTGGGACAGGGGGCACTGAAGCTTTCTTT
TRBJ2-1,TRBD2,TRBV7-6,-,CASSSAGGPGNEQFF,TGTGCCAGCAGCTCAGCGGGAGGGCCTGGGAATGAGCAGTTCTTC
TRBJ2-3,-,TRBV5-4,-,CASSLRRSTDTQYF,TGTGCCAGCAGCTTGAGACGGAGCACAGATACGCAGTATTTT
TRBJ1-1,-,TRBV5-4,-,CASSLAGVTEAFF,TGTGCCAGCAGCTTGGCTGGGGTCACTGAAGCTTTCTTT
TRBJ2-5,-,TRBV19,-,CASSVGQRSLGQETQYF,TGTGCCAGTAGTGTAGGACAGAGGTCCCTGGGGCAAGAGACCCAGTACTTC
TRBJ1-5,-,TRBV19,-,CASRLRTSNQPQHF,TGTGCCAGTAGACTTCGGACCTCCAATCAGCCCCAGCATTTT
TRBJ2-3,TRBD2,TRBV30,-,CAWSNSGSTDTQYF,TGTGCCTGGAGTAATAGCGGGAGCACAGATACGCAGTATTTT
TRBJ2-2,-,TRBV5-1,-,CASSLATNTGELFF,TGCGCCAGCAGCTTGGCAACGAACACCGGGGAGCTGTTTTTT
TRBJ2-7,TRBD1,TRBV19,once,CASRNRDRGYEQYF,TGTGCCAGTAGGAACCGGGACAGGGGCTACGAGCAGTACTTC
TRBJ2-7,-,TRBV5-1,-,CASSSGQIQDEQYF,TGCGCCAGCAGCTCTGGACAGATTCAAGACGAGCAGTACTTC
TRBJ2-5,-,TRBV4-3,few,CASSRVGGTQETQYF,TGCGCCAGCAGCCGGGTAGGAGGGACCCAAGAGACCCAGTACTTC
TRBJ2-5,-,TRBV7-9,-,CASSTGGQTETQYF,TGTGCCAGCAGCACAGGAGGACAGACGGAGACCCAGTACTTC
TRBJ2-1,TRBD2,TRBV7-3,-,CASSLTSGTGNEQFF,TGTGCCAGCAGCTTGACCAGCGGGACGGGGAATGAGCAGTTCTTC
TRBJ1-5,-,TRBV28,-,CASRGGGPGQPQHF,TGTGCCAGTCGAGGGGGGGGGCCAGGGCAGCCCCAGCATTTT
TRBJ1-1,TRBD1,TRBV9,-,CASSRTGTDNTEAFF,TGTGCCAGCAGTCGAACCGGGACAGACAACACTGAAGCTTTCTTT
TRBJ2-1,-,TRBV2,-,CASSATRVPYNEQFF,TGTGCCAGCAGTGCTACACGGGTACCCTACAATGAGCAGTTCTTC
TRBJ1-5,-,TRBV9,-,CASSVGPDIYQPQHF,TGTGCCAGCAGCGTCGGCCCCGATATCTATCAGCCCCAGCATTTT
TRBJ2-3,TRBD2,TRBV6-1,once,CASSEVAGVTDTQYF,TGTGCCAGCAGTGAGGTAGCGGGAGTCACAGATACGCAGTATTTT
TRBJ1-2,-,TRBV19,-,CATDHPGGILYGYTF,TGTGCCACTGACCACCCCGGAGGAATCCTCTATGGCTACACCTTC
TRBJ2-1,TRBD2,TRBV5-1,-,CASSSLAGGDNEQFF,TGCGCCAGCAGCTCTCTAGCGGGAGGAGACAATGAGCAGTTCTTC
TRBJ2-3,-,TRBV7-9,-,CASSLVTWKYF,TGTGCCAGCAGCTTAGTCACCTGGAAGTATTTT
TRBJ1-2,-,TRBV19,-,CASSPQGFYGYTF,TGTGCCAGTAGTCCCCAGGGGTTCTATGGCTACACCTTC
TRBJ2-7,-,TRBV30,-,CAWSVGGSVGEQYF,TGTGCCTGGAGTGTAGGGGGGAGCGTCGGCGAGCAGTACTTC
TRBJ2-7,-,TRBV6-6,-,CASSFETRFDEQYF,TGTGCCAGCAGTTTCGAGACTAGATTCGACGAGCAGTACTTC
TRBJ2-5,-,TRBV7-9,-,CASSSGQYQETQYF,TGTGCCAGCAGCTCCGGACAGTACCAAGAGACCCAGTACTTC
TRBJ2-5,-,TRBV5-3,-,CARSPTYSSWTEETQYF,TGTGCCAGAAGCCCCACCTACTCCTCTTGGACCGAAGAGACCCAGTACTTC
TRBJ2-7,-,TRBV7-9,once,CASSPTGTGLYEQYF,TGTGCCAGCAGCCCCACCGGGACCGGACTCTACGAGCAGTACTTC
TRBJ2-5,-,TRBV7-2,-,CASSRDFQETQYF,TGTGCCAGCAGCCGGGACTTCCAAGAGACCCAGTACTTC
TRBJ1-3,TRBD1,TRBV15,-,CATSITGGPSSGNTIYF,TGTGCCACCAGCATAACAGGGGGCCCGAGCTCTGGAAACACCATATATTTT
TRBJ2-6,TRBD1,TRBV7-2,few,CASSSRTGSGANVLTF,TGTGCCAGCAGCAGTCGGACAGGATCTGGGGCCAACGTCCTGACTTTC
TRBJ1-4,-,TRBV10-1,-,CASSDHGSPNEKLFF,TGCGCCAGCAGTGATCACGGCAGCCCTAATGAAAAACTGTTTTTT